Below are 3 T cell receptor beta chains sequenced from a single sample in a study of blood T cell repertoires in COVID-19 (dated by TCRdb to the early 2020s). The method was the immunoSEQ multiplex PCR assay. Sourced from immuneACCESS, this table was stored by TCRdb with only in-frame sequences that have V and J called. A share of the clones is absent; for the studies checked, an unresolved V gene accounts for under half, and the remainder has no known explanation. For this sample the table gives hundreds of thousands of clones, of which 86% were detected only once. The leading ten clones occupy approximately 1.5% of the sample. The sample was peripheral blood. The receptors come from a woman aged 25 to 39 with active or convalescent COVID-19.

This clone has a single count. The V and J genes are TRBV18 and TRBJ2-2; possible D gene TRBD1, 6 bases. Germline V gene data show CDR1 as KGHSH and CDR2 as LQKENI. The CDR3 is 15 residues long. V lost 5 bases to trimming and J lost 0 bases, with 10 bases between them. CDR3 DNA: TGTGCCAGCTCAGCAGGGACACCGAACACCGGGGAGCTGTTTTTT. Translating it yields CASSAGTPNTGELFF.

The count of this clone is one. The chain couples TRBV6-6 to TRBJ1-4; D not resolved. This CDR3 has 15 amino acids. With 3 bases removed from V and 7 bases from J, the gap between germline ends came to 15 bases. The germline CDR1 and CDR2 sequences are MNHNY and SVGAGI (reference sequence). The CDR3 here is CASSYSSMNGEKLFF. CDR3 DNA sequence: TGTGCCAGCAGTTATTCCTCCATGAACGGTGAAAAACTGTTTTTT.

V gene TRBV12-5 combines with J gene TRBJ2-1; D is possibly TRBD1 (6 bases). This CDR3 spans 12 amino acids. Trimming shortened V by 3 bases and J by 6 bases, and 6 bases separated the two germline ends. Germline CDR1 LGHNT, CDR2 FRNRAP. DNA of the CDR3: TGTGCTAGTGGTTTAGGGGGCAATGAGCAGTTCTTC. Its translation: CASGLGGNEQFF. The full variable domain, completed using reference TRBV12-5 and TRBJ2-1, is DARVTQTPRHKVTEMGQEVTMRCQPILGHNTVFWYRQTMMQGLELLAYFRNRAPLDDSGMPKDRFSAEMPDATLATLKIQPSEPRDSAVYFCASGLGGNEQFFGPGTRLTVL.